A selection of T cell receptor beta chains follows, all from one sample in a study of T cell responses to AZD1222 COVID-19 vaccine. Produced via immunoSEQ multiplex PCR; TCRdb's table is partial and in-frame only. The sample lists some 150,000 clones, around 88% occurring once. The material was peripheral blood, obtained on day 0 of AZD1222 vaccination. The receptors here all came from an adult in good health. Each CDR3 is given with its conserved first and last residue. The D gene is left open where the match is weak. A clone size is listed for some rows: how often the clone was seen (once, few, many), or a class if it is expanded.

clone size: .; J gene: TRBJ2-1; V gene: TRBV19; D gene: TRBD1; CDR3 protein: CASSPEGASSSYNEQFF; CDR3 DNA: TGTGCCAGTAGTCCCGAGGGGGCCTCCTCCTCCTACAATGAGCAGTTCTTC
clone size: .; J gene: TRBJ1-2; V gene: TRBV5-4; D gene: TRBD1; CDR3 protein: CASSLDPGGSGYGYTF; CDR3 DNA: TGTGCCAGCAGCTTGGATCCAGGGGGCTCGGGCTATGGCTACACCTTC
clone size: .; J gene: TRBJ2-5; V gene: TRBV6-5; D gene: TRBD1; CDR3 protein: CASSSDRGRETQYF; CDR3 DNA: TGTGCCAGCAGTTCGGACAGGGGGCGGGAGACCCAGTACTTC
clone size: .; J gene: TRBJ2-7; V gene: TRBV28; D gene: TRBD1; CDR3 protein: CATHLGSGGPHEQYF; CDR3 DNA: TGTGCCACCCATTTAGGGTCAGGGGGCCCCCACGAGCAGTACTTC
clone size: .; J gene: TRBJ1-5; V gene: TRBV18; D gene: TRBD1; CDR3 protein: CASSLTPGTGDQPQHF; CDR3 DNA: TGTGCCAGCTCACTGACCCCCGGGACAGGGGATCAGCCCCAGCATTTT
clone size: .; J gene: TRBJ1-5; V gene: TRBV28; D gene: .; CDR3 protein: CASMEGFTPQHF; CDR3 DNA: TGTGCCAGCATGGAGGGGTTTACGCCCCAGCATTTT
clone size: .; J gene: TRBJ2-3; V gene: TRBV7-3; D gene: TRBD2; CDR3 protein: CASSREGGRTDTQYF; CDR3 DNA: TGTGCCAGCAGCCGGGAGGGGGGCCGCACAGATACGCAGTATTTT
clone size: .; J gene: TRBJ1-3; V gene: TRBV4-1; D gene: TRBD1; CDR3 protein: CASSQEPGQGGNTIYF; CDR3 DNA: TGCGCCAGCAGCCAGGAACCCGGACAGGGCGGAAACACCATATATTTT
clone size: .; J gene: TRBJ2-4; V gene: TRBV7-9; D gene: .; CDR3 protein: CASSFRDGGKNIQYF; CDR3 DNA: TGTGCCAGCAGCTTCCGGGATGGGGGCAAAAACATTCAGTACTTC
clone size: .; J gene: TRBJ1-3; V gene: TRBV7-2; D gene: .; CDR3 protein: CASSQKTPGRDTIYF; CDR3 DNA: TGTGCCAGCAGCCAAAAGACTCCAGGGAGGGACACCATATATTTT
clone size: .; J gene: TRBJ1-4; V gene: TRBV18; D gene: TRBD1; CDR3 protein: CASSRRGRSTNEKLFF; CDR3 DNA: TGTGCCAGCTCACGCAGGGGGCGGAGCACTAATGAAAAACTGTTTTTT
clone size: .; J gene: TRBJ1-2; V gene: TRBV19; D gene: .; CDR3 protein: CALAWGDYGYTF; CDR3 DNA: TGTGCCCTCGCATGGGGGGACTATGGCTACACCTTC
clone size: once; J gene: TRBJ1-5; V gene: TRBV7-8; D gene: .; CDR3 protein: CASSRDSNQPQHF; CDR3 DNA: TGTGCCAGCAGCCGGGATAGCAATCAGCCCCAGCATTTT
clone size: few; J gene: TRBJ2-2; V gene: TRBV2; D gene: .; CDR3 protein: CASSETAGQTGELFF; CDR3 DNA: TGTGCCAGCAGTGAAACGGCAGGGCAGACCGGGGAGCTGTTTTTT
clone size: .; J gene: TRBJ2-7; V gene: TRBV9; D gene: TRBD2; CDR3 protein: CASSFQEREDHEQYF; CDR3 DNA: TGTGCCAGCAGCTTCCAGGAGCGGGAGGACCACGAGCAGTACTTC
clone size: .; J gene: TRBJ1-5; V gene: TRBV30; D gene: TRBD1; CDR3 protein: CAWSPHRGRTTQHF; CDR3 DNA: TGTGCCTGGAGTCCTCACAGGGGCCGGACCACCCAGCATTTT
clone size: .; J gene: TRBJ1-2; V gene: TRBV29-1; D gene: TRBD1; CDR3 protein: CSVRGTEYGYTF; CDR3 DNA: TGCAGCGTTCGGGGGACAGAGTATGGCTACACCTTC
clone size: .; J gene: TRBJ1-1; V gene: TRBV6-6; D gene: TRBD1; CDR3 protein: CASTNTGQRGNTEAFF; CDR3 DNA: TGTGCCAGCACCAACACGGGACAGAGGGGAAACACTGAAGCTTTCTTT
clone size: few; J gene: TRBJ1-3; V gene: TRBV30; D gene: .; CDR3 protein: CACHGSGNTIYF; CDR3 DNA: TGTGCCTGCCACGGCTCTGGAAACACCATATATTTT
clone size: .; J gene: TRBJ2-1; V gene: TRBV5-1; D gene: .; CDR3 protein: CASSSSSEGAAYNEQFF; CDR3 DNA: TGCGCCAGCAGCTCGTCTTCGGAGGGAGCGGCCTACAATGAGCAGTTCTTC
clone size: .; J gene: TRBJ1-1; V gene: TRBV11-2; D gene: .; CDR3 protein: CASSLPGRPMNTEAFF; CDR3 DNA: TGTGCCAGCAGCTTACCGGGACGTCCTATGAACACTGAAGCTTTCTTT
clone size: once; J gene: TRBJ2-7; V gene: TRBV4-2; D gene: .; CDR3 protein: CASSQDPYSYEQYF; CDR3 DNA: TGTGCCAGCAGCCAAGATCCTTATTCCTACGAGCAGTACTTC
clone size: .; J gene: TRBJ1-4; V gene: TRBV6-5; D gene: TRBD1; CDR3 protein: CASRETGGFEKLFF; CDR3 DNA: TGTGCCAGCAGAGAGACAGGGGGCTTTGAAAAACTGTTTTTT
clone size: .; J gene: TRBJ2-7; V gene: TRBV5-4; D gene: TRBD2; CDR3 protein: CASSQGLAGDRYEQYF; CDR3 DNA: TGTGCCAGCAGCCAAGGACTAGCGGGAGATCGCTACGAGCAGTACTTC
clone size: .; J gene: TRBJ1-2; V gene: TRBV19; D gene: TRBD1; CDR3 protein: CASTLLGQGGYGYTF; CDR3 DNA: TGTGCCAGTACCCTCCTCGGACAGGGGGGCTATGGCTACACCTTC
clone size: .; J gene: TRBJ1-1; V gene: TRBV28; D gene: .; CDR3 protein: CASSLSGYEAFF; CDR3 DNA: TGTGCCAGCAGTTTAAGTGGGTACGAAGCTTTCTTT
clone size: few; J gene: TRBJ2-5; V gene: TRBV5-4; D gene: .; CDR3 protein: CASSLASRETQYF; CDR3 DNA: TGTGCCAGCAGCTTGGCGTCGCGAGAGACCCAGTACTTC
clone size: .; J gene: TRBJ2-3; V gene: TRBV19; D gene: .; CDR3 protein: CASSSSGGAYDTQYF; CDR3 DNA: TGTGCCAGTAGTAGCTCCGGGGGCGCATATGATACGCAGTATTTT
clone size: .; J gene: TRBJ1-3; V gene: TRBV19; D gene: .; CDR3 protein: CASSIDRTVWNTIYF; CDR3 DNA: TGTGCCAGTAGCATTGACAGGACTGTATGGAACACCATATATTTT
clone size: .; J gene: TRBJ2-3; V gene: TRBV6-2/TRBV6-3; D gene: .; CDR3 protein: CASSPSGLTDTQYF; CDR3 DNA: TGTGCCAGCAGTCCCTCGGGACTCACAGATACGCAGTATTTT
clone size: many; J gene: TRBJ1-1; V gene: TRBV7-2; D gene: TRBD1; CDR3 protein: CASSLQGADEAFF; CDR3 DNA: TGTGCCAGCAGCTTACAGGGGGCGGATGAAGCTTTCTTT
clone size: .; J gene: TRBJ1-4; V gene: TRBV6-5; D gene: .; CDR3 protein: CASSYAVRDIEKLFF; CDR3 DNA: TGTGCCAGCAGTTACGCGGTGAGGGACATTGAAAAACTGTTTTTT
clone size: .; J gene: TRBJ2-7; V gene: TRBV11-2; D gene: TRBD2; CDR3 protein: CASSLERGSSYEQYF; CDR3 DNA: TGTGCCAGCAGCTTGGAGCGGGGCAGCTCCTACGAGCAGTACTTC
clone size: .; J gene: TRBJ2-7; V gene: TRBV5-1; D gene: .; CDR3 protein: CASSSRGANSYEQYF; CDR3 DNA: TGCGCCAGCAGCTCGAGGGGGGCCAACTCCTACGAGCAGTACTTC
clone size: .; J gene: TRBJ1-2; V gene: TRBV10-3; D gene: .; CDR3 protein: CAISESIGGYTF; CDR3 DNA: TGTGCCATCAGTGAGTCTATAGGTGGCTACACCTTC
clone size: .; J gene: TRBJ1-1; V gene: TRBV29-1; D gene: TRBD1; CDR3 protein: CSVEGVKGANTEAFF; CDR3 DNA: TGCAGCGTCGAAGGTGTAAAGGGGGCGAACACTGAAGCTTTCTTT
clone size: .; J gene: TRBJ2-1; V gene: TRBV4-2; D gene: TRBD2; CDR3 protein: CASSPKLAGGSSYNEQFF; CDR3 DNA: TGTGCCAGCAGCCCGAAACTCGCGGGAGGATCGTCCTACAATGAGCAGTTCTTC
clone size: .; J gene: TRBJ2-2; V gene: TRBV7-6; D gene: TRBD1; CDR3 protein: CASSFGTDFTGELFF; CDR3 DNA: TGTGCCAGCAGCTTCGGGACAGATTTCACCGGGGAGCTGTTTTTT
clone size: .; J gene: TRBJ2-7; V gene: TRBV15; D gene: TRBD2; CDR3 protein: CATSRDPPAGGRYEQYF; CDR3 DNA: TGTGCCACCAGCAGAGATCCGCCGGCGGGAGGTCGCTACGAGCAGTACTTC
clone size: .; J gene: TRBJ2-1; V gene: TRBV24-1; D gene: TRBD2; CDR3 protein: CATLPAGGVGEQFF; CDR3 DNA: TGTGCCACCTTACCCGCGGGAGGAGTTGGTGAGCAGTTCTTC
clone size: .; J gene: TRBJ1-3; V gene: TRBV21-1; D gene: .; CDR3 protein: CASSTMGQGWAGNTIYF; CDR3 DNA: TGTGCCAGCAGCACGATGGGACAGGGTTGGGCTGGAAACACCATATATTTT
clone size: .; J gene: TRBJ1-1; V gene: TRBV16; D gene: TRBD1; CDR3 protein: CASSQWSRDSFPIF; CDR3 DNA: TGTGCCAGCAGCCAATGGTCCCGGGACAGTTTCCCCATTTTT
clone size: .; J gene: TRBJ1-1; V gene: TRBV19; D gene: TRBD1; CDR3 protein: CASSMDRGGTEAFF; CDR3 DNA: TGTGCCAGTAGTATGGACAGGGGTGGGACTGAAGCTTTCTTT
clone size: once; J gene: TRBJ1-5; V gene: TRBV6-5; D gene: .; CDR3 protein: CASSSGVVVNQPQHF; CDR3 DNA: TGTGCCAGCAGTTCAGGGGTTGTTGTGAATCAGCCCCAGCATTTT
clone size: .; J gene: TRBJ2-7; V gene: TRBV7-9; D gene: .; CDR3 protein: CASSSYEQYF; CDR3 DNA: TGTGCCAGCAGCTCGTACGAGCAGTACTTC
clone size: .; J gene: TRBJ2-7; V gene: TRBV12-3/TRBV12-4; D gene: .; CDR3 protein: CASSLGLAYEQYF; CDR3 DNA: TGTGCCAGCAGTTTGGGGCTAGCCTACGAGCAGTACTTC
clone size: .; J gene: TRBJ1-3; V gene: TRBV4-3; D gene: .; CDR3 protein: CASSQWASGNTIYF; CDR3 DNA: TGCGCCAGCAGCCAATGGGCCTCTGGAAACACCATATATTTT
clone size: .; J gene: TRBJ1-4; V gene: TRBV6-5; D gene: .; CDR3 protein: CASSYSAGRTEKLFF; CDR3 DNA: TGTGCCAGCAGTTACTCCGCAGGGCGTACGGAAAAACTGTTTTTT
clone size: once; J gene: TRBJ1-2; V gene: TRBV7-2; D gene: TRBD1; CDR3 protein: CASSYITGAAGYTF; CDR3 DNA: TGTGCCAGCAGCTATATAACAGGGGCTGCTGGCTACACCTTC
clone size: .; J gene: TRBJ1-5; V gene: TRBV28; D gene: .; CDR3 protein: CASSLGVRNQPQHF; CDR3 DNA: TGTGCCAGCAGTTTAGGGGTCCGGAATCAGCCCCAGCATTTT
clone size: once; J gene: TRBJ1-2; V gene: TRBV10-3; D gene: .; CDR3 protein: CAISEEGGAHGYTF; CDR3 DNA: TGTGCCATCAGTGAGGAGGGGGGGGCCCATGGCTACACCTTC
clone size: .; J gene: TRBJ2-1; V gene: TRBV7-9; D gene: .; CDR3 protein: CASSLVGGREFF; CDR3 DNA: TGTGCCAGCAGCTTGGTCGGCGGTCGGGAGTTCTTC
clone size: once; J gene: TRBJ2-1; V gene: TRBV5-5; D gene: TRBD2; CDR3 protein: CASSRLATLPDSYNEQFF; CDR3 DNA: TGTGCCAGCAGCCGACTAGCCACACTGCCGGACTCCTACAATGAGCAGTTCTTC
clone size: .; J gene: TRBJ1-6; V gene: TRBV4-3; D gene: .; CDR3 protein: CASSQGTGNSPLHF; CDR3 DNA: TGCGCCAGCAGCCAAGGGACGGGGAATTCACCCCTCCACTTT